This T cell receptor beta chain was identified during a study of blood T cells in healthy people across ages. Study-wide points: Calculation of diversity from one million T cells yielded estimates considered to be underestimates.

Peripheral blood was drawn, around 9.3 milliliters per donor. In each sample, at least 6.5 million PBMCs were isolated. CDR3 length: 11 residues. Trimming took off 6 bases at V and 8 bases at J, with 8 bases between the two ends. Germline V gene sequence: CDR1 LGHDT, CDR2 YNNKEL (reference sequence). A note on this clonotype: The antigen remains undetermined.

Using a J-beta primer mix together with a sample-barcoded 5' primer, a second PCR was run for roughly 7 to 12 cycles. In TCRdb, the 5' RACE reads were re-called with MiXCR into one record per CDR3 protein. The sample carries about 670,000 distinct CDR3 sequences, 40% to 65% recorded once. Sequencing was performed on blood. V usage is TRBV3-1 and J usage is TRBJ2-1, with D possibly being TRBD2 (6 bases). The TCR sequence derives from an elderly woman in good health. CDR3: CASSREYEQFF. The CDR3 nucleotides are TGTGCCAGCAGTCGGGAGTATGAGCAGTTCTTC.